Detailed here is one T cell receptor beta chain. This clone occurred a few times. The specificity of this receptor is unknown. No per-base quality is available; no much larger clone lies one base away. Each PCR received spiked-in synthetic TCR analog templates so that absolute template abundance could be estimated from read counts. Using the immunoSEQ assay, TCRbeta CDR3 regions were amplified from genomic DNA with bias-controlled V and J gene primers. Sequencing of rearranged TCRbeta segments was performed at approximately 20X coverage. The paper's data handling went like this. Clustering was used to correct sequencing errors, and CDR3s were annotated against IMGT to assign V, D and J genes. Downstream analyses used only productive TCRbeta rearrangements, leaving out any out-of-frame or stop-codon sequences. Clonality was computed as one minus Shannon entropy normalized by the log of the number of unique productive sequences. Clones differing between time points or between blood and tumor were identified using Fisher's exact test with Benjamini-Hochberg correction, with an adjusted p below 0.01 applied as the threshold. In TCRdb, the immuneACCESS table is reduced to in-frame sequences with V and J assigned. These tables do not hold every clone; where another copy was compared, an unresolved V gene accounts for under half, and the others remain unexplained. The V and J calls and clone size were taken over from that table, and D and trimming were inferred from the DNA. The sample yields 25,000 to 30,000 clones; 70% to 90% were counted once. The top ten constitute roughly 3.1% of the sample.

These data are taken from a study of PD-L1 blockade in urothelial cancer (dated by TCRdb to 2015 to 2018). Context from the whole study: Every patient began therapy at some point between 2014 and 2015 and was given atezolizumab 1,200 mg intravenously every 3 weeks. About 85% of the roughly 29 patients were males with bladder-origin urothelial cancer, and about two thirds of the roughly 30 reported a prior smoking history. Patients had an ECOG performance status of 0 or 1 and had received between 0 and 3 prior chemotherapy regimens. Blood samples were analyzed 3 weeks after the start of treatment (second dose) and 6 weeks after the start of treatment. Blood samples gave a median of around 140,000 T cells and 77,000 or so unique TCRs, with a median clonality of 0.080. An exploratory multi-omic analysis was conducted of the somatic, immune and clinical correlates of response to PD-L1 blockade with atezolizumab in urothelial cancer. Pretreatment tumor samples, along with matched peripheral blood collected serially before and after atezolizumab treatment, underwent TCR sequencing. Durable clinical benefit was defined as a progression-free survival longer than 6 months, and TCR features were additionally tested against progression-free survival and overall survival. In the same patients, pretreatment tumors underwent whole exome sequencing and RNA sequencing in addition to TCR sequencing. Durable clinical benefit was achieved by nine patients and was not achieved by 20 patients. Pretreatment blood TCR-seq was available for twenty-nine patients, at least one posttreatment blood collection was obtained for 24 patients, and tumor TCR-seq was available for 24 patients.

The cohort included 25 to 30 patients with locally advanced or metastatic urothelial carcinoma who were treated at Memorial Sloan Kettering on a trial protocol. Peripheral blood mononuclear cells were collected pretreatment and during treatment, with between 1 and 8 total time points per patient. The Qiagen DNeasy Blood extraction kit was used to purify genomic DNA from total PBMCs and from tumor samples. PBMCs were collected pretreatment and during treatment and were isolated and stored as previously described. From V the trimming removes 5 bases and from J it removes 5 bases, while the gene matches leave 2 bases of the junction unaccounted for. CDR1 and CDR2, looked up from the germline V gene, are MDHEN and SYDVKM. The CDR3, cysteine through phenylalanine, is 15 amino acids long. Only the CDR3 part of the read is kept: 45 bases, read in frame from the first base. The study at large found these results: Greater expansion of tumor-associated TCR clones in peripheral blood 3 weeks after the start of treatment was observed in patients with durable benefit (n of about 21, p = 0.022). A pretreatment peripheral blood TCR clonality below the median was linked to improved progression-free and overall survival. Because of the small sample size (n ≈ 30) and the many exploratory analyses performed, the results are intended to be regarded as hypothesis-generating.

The sample was PBMCs, taken around atezolizumab (anti-PD-L1) treatment. The chain joins TRBV28 to TRBJ2-2, with 13 bases matching TRBD2. This TCR came from a man aged 45-60 years with urothelial cancer. At the DNA level, the sequence is TGTGCCAGCAGTGGACTAGCGGGAGTAACCGGGGAGCTGTTTTTT. This yields the protein CASSGLAGVTGELFF.